The sequence of this T cell receptor beta chain was determined in a study of patients and donors after allogeneic stem cell transplantation. TCRdb reanalysed the RT-PCR reads using MiXCR and keeps one entry per CDR3 protein. The sample has approximately 170,000 distinct CDR3 sequences; approximately 30% are singletons. This clonotype was seen a few times. This CDR3 is built from 14 residues. Trimming shortened V by 2 bases and J by 6 bases, and 12 bases separated the two germline ends. Germline V gene lookup returns CDR1 SGHRS and CDR2 YFSETQ. The receptor was isolated from a human donor who was either an allogeneic HSCT recipient or a stem cell or donor lymphocyte infusion donor (not recorded which). It is not recorded whose cells these are; they may come from a transplant donor. The chain has TRBV5-1 and TRBJ2-1; tentative D call: TRBD2 (5 bases). The sequenced sample consisted of blood, either unsorted or a sorted T cell fraction (not recorded which). Here the CDR3 reads CASSFLAASNEQFF. In DNA form, the CDR3 reads TGCGCCAGCAGCTTTCTAGCAGCATCCAATGAGCAGTTCTTC.